A single sample gave rise to the 20 T cell receptor beta chains below, sequenced in a study of OX40 agonist ivuxolimab in advanced cancers. Here immunoSEQ multiplex PCR was the method, and the copy in TCRdb shows in-frame clones only, minus some. The sample has 90,000 to 120,000 clones, just over 90% seen once; the top ten hold about 0.29%. Sequencing was performed on CD4+ or CD8+ T cells sorted from blood, taken in a trial of the OX40 agonist ivuxolimab. The receptors were gathered from an adult with an advanced solid tumor such as melanoma, head and neck, liver or kidney cancer.

This rearrangement joins TRBV28 to TRBJ2-1; TRBD2 aligns across 9 bases. This CDR3 spans 15 amino acids. V was clipped by 5 bases and J by 0 bases; unmatched bases: 2. Germline V gene data show CDR1 as MDHEN and CDR2 as SYDVKM. The CDR3 nucleotides read TGTGCCAGCAGTGTTAGCGGGAGCTCCTACAATGAGCAGTTCTTC. Protein sequence: CASSVSGSSYNEQFF.

V usage is TRBV7-9 and J usage is TRBJ2-1; 9 nucleotides line up with TRBD2. Germline lookup yields CDR1 SEHNR and CDR2 FQNEAQ (reference sequence). The CDR3 is 15 residues long. J lost 8 bases, V lost 5 bases, and 10 bases had no gene match. Here the CDR3 DNA reads TGTGCCAGCAGCCTCGAGGCAGCGGGAGGTTATGAGCAGTTCTTC. This codes for CASSLEAAGGYEQFF.

The genes are TRBV25-1 and TRBJ1-1, with a tentative D call TRBD1 (5 bases). Trimming took off 8 bases at V and 6 bases at J, with 16 bases between the two ends. CDR1 and CDR2 from the germline V gene are MGHDK and SYGVNS. This CDR3 region has 13 residues. CDR3 in DNA: TGTGCCAGCTATCCGGGGGGACGCTCTGAAGCTTTCTTT. Translating gives CASYPGGRSEAFF.

The chain links TRBV20-1 to TRBJ2-7; D is unclear. CDR3 length: 10 amino acids. V was pared by 6 bases and J by 3 bases, with 6 bases between. The germline CDR1 and CDR2 sequences are DFQATT and SNEGSKA (reference sequence). The CDR3 here is CSANHYEQYF. CDR3 in DNA: TGCAGTGCGAATCACTACGAGCAGTACTTC.

For this clone: This could be a read error, since a much larger clone is one nucleotide away. The chain couples TRBV7-2 to TRBJ1-2, with D possibly being TRBD1 (5 bases). The V gene lost 6 bases and the J gene lost 7 bases, with 18 bases spanning the gap. Looked up from germline, CDR1 is SGHTA and CDR2 is FQGNSA. The CDR3 runs 14 residues. The chain's CDR3 is CASSQGAGNVGYTF. In DNA, the CDR3 is TGTGCCAGCAGTCAAGGGGCAGGGAATGTTGGCTACACCTTC.

This sequence joins TRBV7-6 and TRBJ2-7; weak D call: TRBD2 (5 bases). The V and J ends lost 1 base and 2 bases respectively, with 12 bases between them. The CDR3 runs 15 residues. Germline CDR1 reads SGHVS; CDR2 reads FNYEAQ. The CDR3 sequence: CASSLGDGGPYEQYF. Written as DNA, the CDR3 is TGTGCCAGCAGCTTAGGAGATGGCGGGCCCTACGAGCAGTACTTC.

This clone was observed a single time. The chain links TRBV7-2 to TRBJ2-5; 9 positions agree with TRBD1. Germline V gene sequence: CDR1 SGHTA, CDR2 FQGNSA. This CDR3 has 14 residues. V lost 5 bases and J lost 6; bases outside the gene matches: 7. CDR3 loop: CASSKGQGGKTQYF. DNA for the CDR3: TGTGCCAGCAGCAAGGGACAGGGTGGGAAGACCCAGTACTTC.

This chain links TRBV5-4 with TRBJ2-1, with D possibly being TRBD2 (5 bases). This CDR3 has 12 amino acids. V was cut by 4 bases and J by 8 bases, with 10 bases left in between. The germline V gene encodes CDR1 SGHNT and CDR2 YYREEE (reference sequence). CDR3 amino acids: CASSVDGDEQFF. Written as DNA, the CDR3 is TGTGCCAGCAGCGTCGACGGGGATGAGCAGTTCTTC.

With respect to this clone: At the DNA level, this CDR3 is encoded by other sequences in the same sample as well. The chain uses TRBV7-3 and TRBJ2-1, with D possibly being TRBD2 (5 bases). V lost 5 bases and J lost 5, with 10 bases in between. This CDR3 has 13 residues. Germline lookup yields CDR1 SGHTA and CDR2 FQGTGA. This chain's CDR3 is CASSRGRDNEQFF. The CDR3 DNA reads TGTGCCAGCAGCCGAGGGCGGGACAATGAGCAGTTCTTC.

CDR3 sequence: CASSLGQPVVYSTDTQYF. DNA for the CDR3: TGTGCCAGCAGCTTAGGACAGCCCGTGGTCTACAGCACAGATACGCAGTATTTT. V is TRBV7-9 and J is TRBJ2-3, with D perhaps matching TRBD1 (5 bases). The CDR3 covers 18 residues. With 1 base removed from V and 0 bases from J, the gap between germline ends came to 17 bases. The germline V gene encodes CDR1 SEHNR and CDR2 FQNEAQ (reference sequence).

This clone was counted only a few times. The chain recombines TRBV19 with TRBJ1-2, with TRBD1 matching over 8 bases. Germline V gives CDR1 LNHDA, CDR2 SQIVND (reference sequence). The CDR3 totals 13 residues. Losses at the gene ends were 6 bases for V and 8 bases for J; bases not matched to a gene: 8. The CDR3 region has the DNA TGTGCCAGTAGGACAGGGGTAGAAGAGGGCTACACCTTC. Its protein product is CASRTGVEEGYTF.

This clone was found once. This chain joins TRBV7-8 and TRBJ2-3, with TRBD2 identical over 8 bases. The CDR3 totals 14 residues. Trimming at V came to 3 bases and at J to 6 bases, leaving 5 bases not matched to a gene. CDR1 SGHVS and CDR2 FQNEAQ come from the germline V gene. The CDR3 region is CASSFAGGSDTQYF. CDR3 nucleotide sequence: TGTGCCAGCAGCTTCGCGGGGGGATCCGATACGCAGTATTTT.

This rearrangement joins TRBV29-1 to TRBJ2-7; 8 bases are shared with TRBD1. The CDR3 consists of 12 residues. Unmatched junction bases numbered 5, after V lost 4 bases and J lost 6 bases. The V gene's germline CDR1 is SQVTM and CDR2 ANQGSEA. CDR3 protein: CSVGAGGIEQYF. The CDR3 region has the DNA TGCAGCGTTGGAGCAGGGGGCATCGAGCAGTACTTC.

The V and J genes are TRBV1 and TRBJ2-7; TRBD2, the D gene given by the table, was not confirmed from the DNA. TRBV1 is flagged as a pseudogene. CDR3 length: 16 residues. The CDR3 loop is CTSSHDRGLSCYEQYF. CDR3 nucleotides: TGCACCAGCAGCCACGATCGGGGACTATCCTGCTACGAGCAGTACTTC.

This clone was counted a single time. The CDR3 coding sequence is TGTGCCAGCAGTTACCATGGCGTGGGAGTTGGGCAGCCCCAGCATTTT. This translates into CASSYHGVGVGQPQHF. This chain uses TRBV6-5 with TRBJ1-5; no reliable D call. The CDR3 spans 16 residues. Germline loops: CDR1 MNHEY, CDR2 SVGAGI. V gave up 2 bases and J gave up 7 bases, with 18 bases separating them.

The chain has TRBV11-1 and TRBJ2-1; weak D call: TRBD1 (6 bases). The CDR3 length is 16 residues. V gave up 5 bases and J gave up 0 bases, with 14 bases separating them. The germline V gene encodes CDR1 SGHAT and CDR2 FQDESV (reference sequence). The CDR3 DNA sequence: TGTGCCAGCAGCCCAGGGGTGGGGGCCTCCTACAATGAGCAGTTCTTC. Residues: CASSPGVGASYNEQFF. Full variable domain (remainder filled in from reference TRBV11-1 and TRBJ2-1): EAEVAQSPRYKITEKSQAVAFWCDPISGHATLYWYRQILGQGPELLVQFQDESVVDDSQLPKDRFSAERLKGVDSTLKIQPAELGDSAMYLCASSPGVGASYNEQFFGPGTRLTVL.

V usage is TRBV28 and J usage is TRBJ2-4, with 11 nucleotides matching TRBD1. CDR1 is MDHEN and CDR2 is SYDVKM in the germline V gene. There are 16 residues in the CDR3. J lost 8 bases, V lost 5 bases, and 11 bases had no gene match. This CDR3 is CASSTDPGTGGDIQYF. The CDR3 nucleotides read TGTGCCAGCAGTACGGACCCCGGGACAGGGGGGGACATTCAGTACTTC. Based on the CDR3 plus reference TRBV28 and TRBJ2-4, the full variable domain is DVKVTQSSRYLVKRTGEKVFLECVQDMDHENMFWYRQDPGLGLRLIYFSYDVKMKEKGDIPEGYSVSREKKERFSLILESASTNQTSMYLCASSTDPGTGGDIQYFGAGTRLSVL.

V gene TRBV19 combines with J gene TRBJ2-6; D unresolved. Germline-derived CDR1 and CDR2 are LNHDA and SQIVND (reference sequence). The V gene lost 5 bases and the J gene lost 2 bases, with 4 bases spanning the gap. The CDR3 extends over 13 amino acids. CDR3 residues: CASSWTGANVLTF. The DNA for the CDR3 is TGTGCCAGTAGTTGGACTGGGGCCAACGTCCTGACTTTC.

This rearrangement joins TRBV29-1 to TRBJ1-6, with TRBD1 matching 7 bases. CDR1 is SQVTM and CDR2 is ANQGSEA in the germline V gene. The CDR3 contains 13 residues. The trim removed 6 bases at V and 8 bases at J, leaving 7 bases unmatched. The CDR3 reads CSVSTGLDSPLHF. CDR3 coding DNA: TGCAGCGTATCGACAGGGCTAGATTCACCCCTCCACTTT.

The sample holds one count of this clone. V and J are TRBV18 and TRBJ2-2, with TRBD2 identical over 10 bases. CDR3 length: 16 residues. The trim removed 5 bases at V and 3 bases at J, leaving 6 bases unmatched. Per the germline V gene, CDR1 is KGHSH and CDR2 is LQKENI. The CDR3 here is CASSTLAGGDTGELFF. In DNA, the CDR3 is TGTGCCAGCTCAACGTTAGCGGGAGGCGACACCGGGGAGCTGTTTTTT.